The 7 T cell receptor beta chains below come from one sample, sequenced in a study of blood T cell repertoires in COVID-19. Profiled with immunoSEQ multiplex PCR; TCRdb holds only in-frame clones, not every one. The table has about 140,000 clones, approximately 80% seen once; the top ten hold 1.6%. The sequencing sample was made of peripheral blood. The receptors were gathered from a human donor in a cohort sampled during active COVID-19.

The V call is TRBV5-6, the J call TRBJ1-3; 7 bases fit TRBD1. V gave up 0 bases and J gave up 4 bases; unmatched junction bases: 1. This CDR3 comprises 14 residues. Germline CDR1 and CDR2: SGHDT and YYEEEE. Here the CDR3 reads CASSLDRGGNTIYF. The CDR3 DNA reads as TGTGCCAGCAGCTTGGACAGGGGAGGAAACACCATATATTTT. Full variable domain (outside the CDR3, taken from reference TRBV5-6 and TRBJ1-3): DAGVTQSPTHLIKTRGQQVTLRCSPKSGHDTVSWYQQALGQGPQFIFQYYEEEERQRGNFPDRFSGHQFPNYSSELNVNALLLGDSALYLCASSLDRGGNTIYFGEGSWLTVV.

This chain links TRBV5-1 with TRBJ2-7; 10 nucleotides align to TRBD1. This CDR3 is 16 amino acids long. Germline-derived CDR1 and CDR2 are SGHRS and YFSETQ. V gave up 5 bases and J gave up 5 bases; unmatched junction bases: 13. The CDR3 spells CASRFYSGQGKHEQYF. The CDR3 DNA follows: TGCGCCAGCAGATTCTACTCGGGACAGGGGAAACACGAGCAGTACTTC.

In this sample, this clone turned up once. The gene calls are TRBV7-2 and TRBJ1-3, with D tentatively TRBD1 (6 bases). The CDR3 loop spans 16 amino acids. The V end was cut by 1 base, the J end by 5 bases, with 15 bases between. Germline assignment: CDR1 SGHTA and CDR2 FQGNSA. CDR3 protein: CASSLEWQGPRNTIYF. CDR3 coding DNA: TGTGCCAGCAGCTTAGAGTGGCAGGGGCCTCGAAACACCATATATTTT.

In this sample, this clone turned up a few times. The chain employs TRBV10-3 and TRBJ2-5; 10 bases are a match to TRBD2. The CDR3 is made up of 17 amino acids. After removal of 6 bases from V and 3 bases from J, the junction contained 13 bases not matched to a gene. Germline CDR1 reads ENHRY; CDR2 reads SYGVKD. The CDR3 spells CAISPIRTSGAKETQYF. In DNA, the CDR3 is TGTGCCATCAGCCCAATCAGGACTAGCGGCGCCAAAGAGACCCAGTACTTC.

The chain uses TRBV9 and TRBJ1-2; 10 bases are shared with TRBD1. The CDR3 loop spans 15 amino acids. Germline trimming cut 4 bases from V and 5 bases from J; bases unmatched to any gene: 8. The germline gives CDR1 SGDLS, CDR2 YYNGEE. The CDR3 sequence is CASSLRQGAGYGYTF. The CDR3, as DNA: TGTGCCAGCAGCTTACGACAGGGGGCTGGGTATGGCTACACCTTC.

The chain joins TRBV19 to TRBJ1-1; weak D call: TRBD1 (5 bases). In germline, CDR1 is LNHDA, CDR2 SQIVND (reference sequence). Trimming removed 3 bases at V and 7 bases at J, with 12 bases between. CDR3 length: 13 amino acids. In nucleotides, the CDR3 is TGTGCCAGTAGTATTCAAGGGGTTAGTGAAGCTTTCTTT. This sequence encodes CASSIQGVSEAFF.

The chain has TRBV18 and TRBJ2-5; 9 bases align to TRBD1. The CDR3 consists of 15 residues. CDR1 is KGHSH, CDR2 LQKENI, per germline. V gave up 4 bases and J gave up 5 bases; unmatched junction bases: 8. As DNA, the CDR3 is TGTGCCAGCTCACTGGGACAGGGACTGTCCGAGACCCAGTACTTC. Amino acids: CASSLGQGLSETQYF.